This T cell receptor (beta chain) emerged from a study of CD8 T cells in Susac syndrome (dated by TCRdb to the late 2010s). In the study overall: Whether CD8+ T cell activation and differentiation in Susac syndrome was antigen driven was tested using repertoire sequencing. What the research found in general, with its limitations: The number of individuals in the TCR sequencing and HLA analysis was recognized as being relatively small.

The cysteine opens and the phenylalanine closes a CDR3 of 16 amino acids. Only the CDR3 DNA is retained, 48 bases long and in frame from the first base. In the germline V gene, CDR1 corresponds to SGHAT and CDR2 to FQNNGV. Cut back by 5 bases and 5 bases, the V and J ends lie 18 bases apart. Worth noting for this clonotype: The antigen it recognizes is unknown. Base quality data are lacking; no much larger clone is found one base away.

Peripheral blood CD8+ and CD4+ T cells from healthy donors, Susac syndrome patients and multiple sclerosis patients were profiled by high-throughput TCR beta sequencing. Multiple sclerosis controls were treatment-naive patients with stable or active relapsing-remitting disease fulfilling revised McDonald criteria. Bulk CD8+ and CD4+ T cells were purified by magnetic negative isolation, whereas CD8+ TEMRA cells were enriched by FACS. Blood was drawn into EDTA tubes, processed within 24 hours, and PBMCs were isolated by density gradient centrifugation. PBMCs intended for TCR sequencing were cryopreserved in liquid nitrogen and were subsequently thawed in a 37 degrees C water bath. The sorted or isolated CD4+, CD8+ and CD8+ TEMRA cells had a purity of 90% or higher. RNA was extracted using the RNeasy kit, and roughly 0.5 to 1 ug of the RNA was reverse transcribed with random hexamers. TCR beta CDR3 regions were amplified with the immunoSEQ multiplex PCR assay covering 54 Vbeta and 13 Jbeta segments. PCR amplification bias was corrected using a synthetic template baseline for primer optimization and computational correction. The study's own analysis went as follows. Reads were annotated to V, D and J genes per IMGT and analyzed with immunoSEQ Analyzer, keeping only productive sequences. Clonality was computed as one minus Shannon entropy normalized by log2 of the number of productive unique sequences. Public and private clones were assessed among the 100 most prevalent clones of each patient and control. Susac-specific clones were defined as absent from healthy and MS cohorts, about 1,000 published viral clones and other ImmuneACCESS disease sequences. The public reads were reanalyzed by TCRdb: fastp trimming at Q25, MiXCR alignment, in-frame beta chains only. Each entry merges the rows of one CDR3 protein and shows their most common DNA and genes. The V and J calls were determined by TCRdb, not by the authors. For this sample the table gives approximately 230,000 distinct CDR3 sequences, of which about 94% were detected only once. Clones ranked in the top ten supply roughly 0.072% of the sample.

This sequence was found in a human donor with multiple sclerosis. The sample consisted of CD4+ T cells from PBMCs. The chain is encoded by TRBV11-2 joined to TRBJ1-4; TRBD1 is perhaps the D gene, given 6 matching bases. The CDR3 sequence is CASSHGGRRLNEKLFF. At the DNA level, the sequence is TGTGCCAGCAGCCACGGGGGGCGTCGGCTCAATGAAAAACTGTTTTTT.